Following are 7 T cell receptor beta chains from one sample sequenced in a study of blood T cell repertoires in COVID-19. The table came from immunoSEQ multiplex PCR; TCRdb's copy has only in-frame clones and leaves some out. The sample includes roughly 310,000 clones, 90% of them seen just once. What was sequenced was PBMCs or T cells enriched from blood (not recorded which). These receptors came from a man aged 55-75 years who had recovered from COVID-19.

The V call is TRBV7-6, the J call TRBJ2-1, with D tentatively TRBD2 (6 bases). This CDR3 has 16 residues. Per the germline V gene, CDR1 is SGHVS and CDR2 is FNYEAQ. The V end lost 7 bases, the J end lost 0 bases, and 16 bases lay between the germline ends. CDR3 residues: CASTRGSGASYNEQFF. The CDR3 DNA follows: TGTGCCAGCACCCGGGGTAGCGGCGCCTCCTACAATGAGCAGTTCTTC.

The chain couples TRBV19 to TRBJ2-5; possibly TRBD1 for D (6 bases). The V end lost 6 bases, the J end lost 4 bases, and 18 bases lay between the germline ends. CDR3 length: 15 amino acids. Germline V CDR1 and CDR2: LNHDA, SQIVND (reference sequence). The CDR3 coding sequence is TGTGCCAGTAGAAATCCGGGACACAAGGGAGAGACCCAGTACTTC. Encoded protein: CASRNPGHKGETQYF.

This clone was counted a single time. Written as DNA, the CDR3 is TGTGCCAGCAGCTTAGCGACAACCGGGACTAGCGGATACGAGCAGTACTTC. This encodes CASSLATTGTSGYEQYF. V usage is TRBV7-8 and J usage is TRBJ2-7; 11 bases are shared with TRBD2. Germline lookup yields CDR1 SGHVS and CDR2 FQNEAQ. CDR3 length: 17 residues. V gave up 0 bases and J gave up 4 bases; unmatched junction bases: 8. Variable domain in full (rest from reference TRBV7-8 and TRBJ2-7): GAGVSQSPRYKVAKRGQDVALRCDPISGHVSLFWYQQALGQGPEFLTYFQNEAQLDKSGLPSDRFFAERPEGSVSTLKIQRTQQEDSAVYLCASSLATTGTSGYEQYFGPGTRLTVT.

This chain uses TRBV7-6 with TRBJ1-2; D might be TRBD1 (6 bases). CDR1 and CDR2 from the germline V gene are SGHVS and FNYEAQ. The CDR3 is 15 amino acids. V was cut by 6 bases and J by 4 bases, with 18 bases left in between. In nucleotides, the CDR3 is TGTGCCAGCAGATCTACGCCCAGGGGTTTCTATGGCTACACCTTC. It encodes CASRSTPRGFYGYTF.

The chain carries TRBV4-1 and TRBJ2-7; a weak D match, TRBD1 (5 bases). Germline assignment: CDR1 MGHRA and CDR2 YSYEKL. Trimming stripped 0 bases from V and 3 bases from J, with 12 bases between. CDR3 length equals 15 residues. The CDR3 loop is CASSQDFPGNYEQYF. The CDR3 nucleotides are TGCGCCAGCAGCCAAGATTTCCCAGGGAACTACGAGCAGTACTTC.

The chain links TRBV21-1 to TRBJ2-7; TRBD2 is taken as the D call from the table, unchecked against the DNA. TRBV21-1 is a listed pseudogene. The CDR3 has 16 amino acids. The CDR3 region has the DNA TGTGCCAGCAGCCCTCCAAGGGAGCGGGACACCTACGAGCAGTACTTC. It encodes CASSPPRERDTYEQYF.

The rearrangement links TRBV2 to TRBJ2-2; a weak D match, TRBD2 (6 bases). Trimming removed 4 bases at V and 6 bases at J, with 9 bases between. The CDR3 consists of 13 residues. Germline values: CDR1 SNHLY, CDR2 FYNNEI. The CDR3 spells CASSGGDAGELFF. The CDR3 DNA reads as TGTGCCAGCAGTGGGGGGGATGCCGGGGAGCTGTTTTTT.